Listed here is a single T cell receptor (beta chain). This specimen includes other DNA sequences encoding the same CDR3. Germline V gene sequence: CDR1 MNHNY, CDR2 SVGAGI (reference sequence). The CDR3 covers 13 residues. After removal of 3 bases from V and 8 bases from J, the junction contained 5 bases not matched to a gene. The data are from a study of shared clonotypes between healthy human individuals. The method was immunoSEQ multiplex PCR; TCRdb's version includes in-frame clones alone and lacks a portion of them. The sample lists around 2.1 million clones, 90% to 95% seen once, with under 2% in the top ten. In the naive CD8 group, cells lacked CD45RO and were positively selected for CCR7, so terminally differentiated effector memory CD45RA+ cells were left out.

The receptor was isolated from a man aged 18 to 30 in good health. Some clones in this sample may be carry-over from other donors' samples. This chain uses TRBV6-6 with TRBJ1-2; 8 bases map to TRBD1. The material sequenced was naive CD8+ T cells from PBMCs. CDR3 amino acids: CASSYGAGGGYTF. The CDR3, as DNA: TGTGCCAGCAGTTATGGGGCAGGGGGCGGCTACACCTTC.